Presented here are 19 T cell receptor beta chains from one specimen sequenced in a study of beta chain features in type 1 diabetes. What was sequenced were expressed TCRB transcripts, since all of the isolated RNA had been reverse transcribed. Clones were sequenced by immunoSEQ multiplex PCR, and TCRdb holds only the in-frame ones, with some missing. The data contain roughly 450,000 clones, over 9.5% of them singletons. The sequencing input was naive CD4+ T cells from blood. These receptors all stem from a woman aged 18-29 years in good health.

This clone was recorded a few times. This chain links TRBV6-6 with TRBJ2-7; D could derive from TRBD1 or TRBD2 (5 bases each). V lost 6 bases and J lost 9, with 15 bases in between. Germline CDR1 is MNHNY and CDR2 is SVGAGI (reference sequence). The CDR3 loop spans 12 amino acids. The CDR3 sequence is CASSGTEETQYV. The CDR3 DNA reads TGTGCCAGCAGCGGGACCGAGGAGACGCAGTACGTC.

This clone was picked up a small number of times. This chain connects TRBV11-3 to TRBJ2-3; D gene unclear. Looked up from germline, CDR1 is SGHNT and CDR2 is YENEEA. With 0 bases removed from V and 10 bases from J, the gap between germline ends came to 8 bases. The CDR3 extends over 12 amino acids. The DNA for the CDR3 is TGTGCCAGCAGCTTAGACCGACGTGCGCAGTATTTT. This gives the protein CASSLDRRAQYF. Variable domain in full (rest from reference TRBV11-3 and TRBJ2-3): EAGVVQSPRYKIIEKKQPVAFWCNPISGHNTLYWYLQNLGQGPELLIRYENEEAVDDSQLPKDRFSAERLKGVDSTLKIQPAELGDSAVYLCASSLDRRAQYFGPGTRLTVL.

This rearrangement joins TRBV5-4 to TRBJ2-5, with D possibly matching TRBD1 (5 bases). The CDR3 contains 12 residues. In germline, CDR1 is SGHNT, CDR2 YYREEE (reference sequence). Trimming stripped 5 bases from V and 2 bases from J, with 7 bases between. The CDR3 DNA reads TGTGCCAGCAGTCGACAGCAAGAGACCCAGTACTTC. Its protein is CASSRQQETQYF. The full variable domain, its missing parts supplied by reference TRBV5-4 and TRBJ2-5, is ETGVTQSPTHLIKTRGQQVTLRCSSQSGHNTVSWYQQALGQGPQFIFQYYREEENGRGNFPPRFSGLQFPNYSSELNVNALELDDSALYLCASSRQQETQYFGPGTRLLVL.

This sequence joins TRBV6-6 and TRBJ1-1; a weak D match, TRBD1 (6 bases). Germline values: CDR1 MNHNY, CDR2 SVGAGI (reference sequence). V was pared by 6 bases and J by 6 bases, with 14 bases between. The CDR3 contains 13 residues. The CDR3 reads CASSPDSISEAFF. CDR3 DNA: TGTGCCAGCAGCCCGGACAGTATTTCTGAAGCTTTCTTT.

The chain links TRBV11-3 to TRBJ2-3; 12 positions match TRBD2. V shed 4 bases and J 1 base; nucleotides not matched to a gene: 15. CDR1 and CDR2 (germline): SGHNT, YENEEA. The CDR3 runs 20 residues. For the CDR3, the DNA is TGTGCCAGCAGCTCCCACCTTAGACTAGCGGGAGCTTATGGCACAGATACGCAGTATTTT. Translating it yields CASSSHLRLAGAYGTDTQYF. The whole variable domain, remainder taken from reference TRBV11-3 and TRBJ2-3, is EAGVVQSPRYKIIEKKQPVAFWCNPISGHNTLYWYLQNLGQGPELLIRYENEEAVDDSQLPKDRFSAERLKGVDSTLKIQPAELGDSAVYLCASSSHLRLAGAYGTDTQYFGPGTRLTVL.

This clone has just a few counts. The V gene is TRBV18, the J gene TRBJ2-7; 7 bases line up with TRBD1. The V and J ends lost 6 bases and 1 base, in that order; junction bases with no gene match: 9. The CDR3 is made up of 15 amino acids. Looked up from germline, CDR1 is KGHSH and CDR2 is LQKENI. The chain's CDR3 is CASSPTGIGSYEQYV. The CDR3 DNA sequence: TGTGCCAGCTCTCCGACAGGGATTGGTTCCTACGAGCAGTACGTC.

The chain couples TRBV7-3 to TRBJ2-7, with TRBD2 matching 12 bases. Germline V CDR1 and CDR2: SGHTA, FQGTGA. V shed 5 bases and J 3 bases; nucleotides not matched to a gene: 5. This CDR3 is 15 amino acids long. CDR3 residues: CASSPGLAGYYEQYF. In DNA, the CDR3 is TGTGCCAGCAGCCCAGGACTAGCGGGGTACTACGAGCAGTACTTC.

V gene TRBV9 combines with J gene TRBJ2-7; a weak D match, TRBD1 (5 bases). V was pared by 1 base and J by 1 base, with 27 bases between. The CDR3 covers 20 residues. CDR1 and CDR2 from the germline V gene are SGDLS and YYNGEE. The CDR3 DNA reads as TGTGCCAGCAGCGTATTCAGGGTCAAGCTCCATTGTGTCCCATCCTACGAGCAGTACGTC. This codes for CASSVFRVKLHCVPSYEQYV.

This clone was observed a few times. The V gene is TRBV30, the J gene TRBJ2-3, with TRBD2 matching 12 bases. CDR1 and CDR2 from the germline V gene are GTSNPN and SVGIG (reference sequence). The CDR3 totals 15 residues. The J segment lost 4 bases and the V segment lost 3 bases, leaving 5 bases of the junction unmatched. The CDR3: CAWSGLAGIADTQYF. The CDR3 DNA follows: TGTGCCTGGAGCGGACTAGCGGGAATAGCAGATACGCAGTATTTT.

V usage is TRBV7-3 and J usage is TRBJ1-6; no firm D call. The germline V gene has CDR1 SGHTA and CDR2 FQGTGA. The CDR3 is made up of 14 amino acids. V was cut by 2 bases and J by 10 bases, with 12 bases left in between. CDR3 region: CASSLERRGSPLHF. The CDR3 DNA reads as TGTGCCAGCAGCTTAGAAAGACGGGGATCACCCCTCCACTTT.

The chain joins TRBV4-2 to TRBJ1-5; no definite D call. V was trimmed by 0 bases and J by 2 bases, leaving 11 bases between them. The CDR3 runs to 16 residues. CDR1 and CDR2 (germline): LGHNA, YNFKEQ. The CDR3 reads CASSQDDGEGNQPQHF. In DNA form, the CDR3 reads TGTGCCAGCAGCCAAGATGATGGGGAGGGCAATCAGCCCCAGCATTTT.

This clone was recorded a few times. This chain joins TRBV15 and TRBJ2-4; D not resolved. V was shortened by 4 bases and J by 0 bases, with 7 bases between the two germline ends. CDR1 is LNHNV and CDR2 is YYDKDF in the germline V gene (reference sequence). The CDR3 consists of 14 residues. CDR3 residues: CATSNGIAKNIQYF. CDR3 bases: TGTGCCACCAGCAACGGAATAGCCAAAAACATTCAGTACTTC.

This clone was seen a handful of times. The chain uses TRBV4-2 and TRBJ2-7, with 8 bases lining up with TRBD2. The CDR3 is made up of 17 amino acids. With V trimmed by 2 bases and J by 4 bases, 13 bases remained unmatched. The germline gives CDR1 LGHNA, CDR2 YNFKEQ. Here the CDR3 reads CASSQISGIAGMYEQYF. CDR3 DNA: TGTGCCAGCAGCCAAATTAGTGGGATAGCGGGGATGTACGAGCAGTACTTC.

This clone was counted only a few times. The chain couples TRBV7-2 to TRBJ1-2, with D possibly matching TRBD1 (5 bases). This CDR3 is 13 amino acids long. The ends were cut back, 5 bases at V and 4 bases at J, with 11 bases in the middle. Germline V gives CDR1 SGHTA, CDR2 FQGNSA. CDR3 nucleotide sequence: TGTGCCAGCAGCCGCAGGGTAGGCTATGGCTACACCTTC. Encoded protein: CASSRRVGYGYTF.

The chain recombines TRBV9 with TRBJ2-1, with TRBD2 matching over 9 bases. This CDR3 contains 17 residues. Trimming at V came to 4 bases and at J to 7 bases, leaving 15 bases not matched to a gene. Germline assignment: CDR1 SGDLS and CDR2 YYNGEE. The CDR3 region is CASSPQATSGGGNEQFF. Written as DNA, the CDR3 is TGTGCCAGCAGCCCCCAGGCGACTAGCGGTGGTGGGAATGAGCAGTTCTTC.

In its sample, this clone was seen a few times. The V call is TRBV4-1, the J call TRBJ1-5, with D possibly being TRBD1 (5 bases). Germline-derived CDR1 and CDR2 are MGHRA and YSYEKL. The CDR3 is 14 amino acids. V was clipped by 2 bases and J by 3 bases, with 8 bases between them. In DNA form, the CDR3 reads TGCGCCAGCAGCCAAAAGGGGCTCAATCAGCCCCAGCATTTT. It translates to CASSQKGLNQPQHF.

This clone occurred a few times. The rearrangement uses TRBV5-1 and TRBJ2-3; tentative D call: TRBD1 (5 bases). This CDR3 comprises 16 residues. The germline CDR1 and CDR2 sequences are SGHRS and YFSETQ. The ends were cut back, 4 bases at V and 2 bases at J, with 17 bases in the middle. CDR3 sequence: CASSPGWGGPTDTQYF. The CDR3 bases are TGCGCCAGCAGCCCCGGATGGGGCGGTCCCACAGATACGCAGTATTTT.

This clone has a count of ten or more. The rearrangement uses TRBV30 and TRBJ1-1; no clear D. CDR3 length: 13 residues. Germline V gene lookup returns CDR1 GTSNPN and CDR2 SVGIG (reference sequence). V was clipped by 0 bases and J by 1 base, with 6 bases between them. The CDR3 DNA is TGTGCCTGGAGTGTAGAGGGGAACACTGAAGCTTTCTTT. Translating it yields CAWSVEGNTEAFF.

This chain connects TRBV2 to TRBJ2-2; D is uncertain. This CDR3 is 16 amino acids long. Trimming left V 4 bases short and J 0 bases short, with 12 bases between. Germline lookup yields CDR1 SNHLY and CDR2 FYNNEI. CDR3 in DNA: TGTGCCAGCAGTGGGTCCTTTAGGACGAACACCGGGGAGCTGTTTTTT. Its translation is CASSGSFRTNTGELFF.